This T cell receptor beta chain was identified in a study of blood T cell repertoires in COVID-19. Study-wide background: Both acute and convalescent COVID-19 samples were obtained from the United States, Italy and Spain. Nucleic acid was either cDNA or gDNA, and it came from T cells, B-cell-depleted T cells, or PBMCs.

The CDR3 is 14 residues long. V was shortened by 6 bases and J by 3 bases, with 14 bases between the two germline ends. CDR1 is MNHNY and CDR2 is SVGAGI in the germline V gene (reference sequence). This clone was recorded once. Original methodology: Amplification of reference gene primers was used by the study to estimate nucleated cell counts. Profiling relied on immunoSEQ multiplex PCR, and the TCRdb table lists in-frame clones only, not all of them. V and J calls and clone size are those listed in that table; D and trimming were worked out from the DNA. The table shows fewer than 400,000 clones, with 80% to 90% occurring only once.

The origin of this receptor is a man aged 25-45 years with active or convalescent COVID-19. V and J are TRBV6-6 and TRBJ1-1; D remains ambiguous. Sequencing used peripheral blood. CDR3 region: CASRVPLGDTEAFF. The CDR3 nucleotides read TGTGCCAGCAGGGTTCCCCTGGGCGACACTGAAGCTTTCTTT.